The clone carrying this T cell receptor beta chain was recorded many times. Antigen: not known. Germline assignment: CDR1 DFQATT and CDR2 SNEGSKA (reference sequence). Trimming removed 2 bases at V and 0 bases at J, with 8 bases between. There are 14 residues in the CDR3. Library preparation (for TCRbeta) was performed with unique molecular identifiers. TCRdb fed the PCR reads into MiXCR, producing one record per CDR3 protein. The table has 280,000 or so distinct CDR3 sequences, 11% seen once. The data are from a study of T-cell reconstitution after alpha-beta-depleted transplantation in children. General observations from the study: Expanded graft clones, several hundred of them, were reportedly the source of alpha-beta T cells about two months after transplant. Fresh T-cell production supplied most of the T-cell counts and diversity seen one year after transplant. Day-60 TCRbeta diversity that was high in some patients was derived from surviving recipient T cells and thymic progenitors.

The chain couples TRBV20-1 to TRBJ2-4; D ambiguous. This TCR was sampled from a male patient aged 2-10 years who had a stem cell transplant for chronic granulomatous disease, so the T cells may come from the graft donor. Sequences were derived from peripheral blood, sampled 180 days after TCRalphabeta/CD19-depleted stem cell transplant. CDR3 DNA: TGCAGTGCTAGAACGCGGTTAGCCAAAAACATTCAGTACTTC. It encodes CSARTRLAKNIQYF.